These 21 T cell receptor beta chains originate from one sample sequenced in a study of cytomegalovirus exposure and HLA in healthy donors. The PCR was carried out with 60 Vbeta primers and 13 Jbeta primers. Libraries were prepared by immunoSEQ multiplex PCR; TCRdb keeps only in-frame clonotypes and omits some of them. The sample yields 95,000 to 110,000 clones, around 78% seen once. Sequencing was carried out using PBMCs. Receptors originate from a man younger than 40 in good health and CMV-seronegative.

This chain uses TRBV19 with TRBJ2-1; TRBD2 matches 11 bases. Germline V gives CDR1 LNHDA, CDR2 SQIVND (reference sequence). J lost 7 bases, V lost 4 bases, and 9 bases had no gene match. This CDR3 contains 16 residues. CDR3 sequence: CASSKLTSGGQNEQFF. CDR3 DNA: TGTGCCAGTAGTAAGCTAACTAGCGGGGGCCAAAATGAGCAGTTCTTC.

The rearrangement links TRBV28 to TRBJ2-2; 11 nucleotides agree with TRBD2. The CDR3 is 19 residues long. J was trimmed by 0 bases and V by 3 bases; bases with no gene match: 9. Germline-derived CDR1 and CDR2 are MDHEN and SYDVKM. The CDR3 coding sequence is TGTGCCAGCAGTTTGACTTTGGGGACTAGCGGAGCGAACACCGGGGAGCTGTTTTTT. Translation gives CASSLTLGTSGANTGELFF.

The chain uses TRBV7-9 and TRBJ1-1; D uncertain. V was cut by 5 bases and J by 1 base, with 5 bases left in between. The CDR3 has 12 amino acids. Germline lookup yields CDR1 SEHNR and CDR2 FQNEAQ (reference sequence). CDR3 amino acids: CASSGGNTEAFF. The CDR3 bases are TGTGCCAGCAGCGGAGGGAACACTGAAGCTTTCTTT. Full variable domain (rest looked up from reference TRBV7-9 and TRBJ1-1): DTGVSQNPRHKITKRGQNVTFRCDPISEHNRLYWYRQTLGQGPEFLTYFQNEAQLEKSRLLSDRFSAERPKGSFSTLEIQRTEQGDSAMYLCASSGGNTEAFFGQGTRLTVV.

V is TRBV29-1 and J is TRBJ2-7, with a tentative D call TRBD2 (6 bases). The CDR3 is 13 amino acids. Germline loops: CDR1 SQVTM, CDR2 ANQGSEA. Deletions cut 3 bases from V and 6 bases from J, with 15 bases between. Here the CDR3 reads CSVDGDRSGEQYF. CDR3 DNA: TGCAGCGTTGATGGCGATCGTAGCGGCGAGCAGTACTTC.

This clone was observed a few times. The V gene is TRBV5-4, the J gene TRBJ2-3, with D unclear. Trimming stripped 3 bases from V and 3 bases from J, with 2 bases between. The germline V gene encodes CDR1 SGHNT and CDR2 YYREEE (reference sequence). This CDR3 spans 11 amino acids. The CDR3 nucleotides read TGTGCCAGCAGCTCTACAGATACGCAGTATTTT. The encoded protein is CASSSTDTQYF.

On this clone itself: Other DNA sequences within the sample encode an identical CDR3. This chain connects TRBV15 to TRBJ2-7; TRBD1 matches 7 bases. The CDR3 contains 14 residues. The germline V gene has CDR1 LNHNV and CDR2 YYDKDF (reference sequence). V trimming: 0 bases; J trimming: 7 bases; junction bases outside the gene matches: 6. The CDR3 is CATSRETRGREQYF. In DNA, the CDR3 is TGTGCCACCAGCAGAGAGACAAGGGGGCGGGAGCAGTACTTC.

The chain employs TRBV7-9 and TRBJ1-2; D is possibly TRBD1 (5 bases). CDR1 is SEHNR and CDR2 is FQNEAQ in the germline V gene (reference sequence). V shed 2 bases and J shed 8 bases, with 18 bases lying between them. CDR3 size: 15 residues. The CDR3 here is CASSLSIQGSEGYTF. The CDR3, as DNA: TGTGCCAGCAGCTTATCTATTCAGGGTTCGGAAGGCTACACCTTC.

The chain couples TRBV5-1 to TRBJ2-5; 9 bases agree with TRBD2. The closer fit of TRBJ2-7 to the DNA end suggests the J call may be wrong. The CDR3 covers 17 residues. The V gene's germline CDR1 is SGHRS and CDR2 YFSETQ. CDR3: CASSLAMTSGTSYEQYF. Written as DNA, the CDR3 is TGCGCCAGCAGCTTGGCCATGACTAGCGGTACCTCCTACGAGCAGTACTTC.

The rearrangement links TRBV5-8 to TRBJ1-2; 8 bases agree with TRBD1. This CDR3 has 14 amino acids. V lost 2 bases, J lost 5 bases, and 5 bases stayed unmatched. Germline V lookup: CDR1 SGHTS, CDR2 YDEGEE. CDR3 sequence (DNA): TGTGCCAGCAGCTTCGGGCAGGGGGCTTATGGCTACACCTTC. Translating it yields CASSFGQGAYGYTF. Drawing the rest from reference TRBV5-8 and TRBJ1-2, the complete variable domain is EAGVTQSPTHLIKTRGQQATLRCSPISGHTSVYWYQQALGLGLQFLLWYDEGEERNRGNFPPRFSGRQFPNYSSELNVNALELEDSALYLCASSFGQGAYGYTFGSGTRLTVV.

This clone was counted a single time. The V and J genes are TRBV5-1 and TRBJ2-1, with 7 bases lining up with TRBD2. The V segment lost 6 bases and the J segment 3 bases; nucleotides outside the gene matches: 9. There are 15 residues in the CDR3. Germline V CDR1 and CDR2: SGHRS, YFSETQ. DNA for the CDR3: TGCGCCAGCACCCGGGGAGGGTATGACTACAATGAGCAGTTCTTC. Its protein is CASTRGGYDYNEQFF.

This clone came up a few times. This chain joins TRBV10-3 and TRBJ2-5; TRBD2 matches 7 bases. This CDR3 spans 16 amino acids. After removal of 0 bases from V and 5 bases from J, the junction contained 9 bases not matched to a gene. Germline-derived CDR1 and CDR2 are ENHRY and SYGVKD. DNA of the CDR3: TGTGCCATCAGTGAGTCGACAGCGGGGTCAGGGGAGACCCAGTACTTC. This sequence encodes CAISESTAGSGETQYF.

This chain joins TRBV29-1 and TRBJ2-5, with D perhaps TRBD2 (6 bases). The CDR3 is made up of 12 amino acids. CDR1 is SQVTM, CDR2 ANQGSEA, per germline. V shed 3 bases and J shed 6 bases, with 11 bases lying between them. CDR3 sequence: CSVEEGGKTQYF. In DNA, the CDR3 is TGCAGCGTTGAGGAGGGTGGGAAGACCCAGTACTTC.

The CDR3 here is CASSIPDSAAGELFF. CDR3 in DNA: TGTGCCAGTAGTATTCCCGACAGCGCAGCCGGGGAGCTGTTTTTT. This chain connects TRBV19 to TRBJ2-2; tentatively, D is TRBD1 (5 bases). Trimming pared 3 bases from V and 6 bases from J, leaving 14 bases between. From germline, CDR1 is LNHDA and CDR2 SQIVND (reference sequence). The CDR3 is made up of 15 amino acids.

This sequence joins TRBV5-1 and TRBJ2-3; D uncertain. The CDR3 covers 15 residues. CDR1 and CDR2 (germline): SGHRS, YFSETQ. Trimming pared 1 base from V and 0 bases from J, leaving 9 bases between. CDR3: CASSLFSLSTDTQYF. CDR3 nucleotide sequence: TGCGCCAGCAGCTTGTTTAGCCTAAGCACAGATACGCAGTATTTT.

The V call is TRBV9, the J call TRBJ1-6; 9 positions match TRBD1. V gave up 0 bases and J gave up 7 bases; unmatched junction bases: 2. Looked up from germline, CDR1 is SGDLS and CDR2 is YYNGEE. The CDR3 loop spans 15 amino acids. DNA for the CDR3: TGTGCCAGCAGCGTAGGGGACAGGGCAAATTCACCCCTCCACTTT. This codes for CASSVGDRANSPLHF.

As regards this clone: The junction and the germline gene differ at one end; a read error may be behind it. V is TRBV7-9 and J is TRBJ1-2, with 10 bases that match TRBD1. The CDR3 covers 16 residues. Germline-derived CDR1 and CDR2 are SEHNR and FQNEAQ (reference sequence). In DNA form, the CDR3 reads TGTTCCAGCAGCTATGACAGGGGGCACGTAAACTATGGCTACACCTTC. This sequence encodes CSSSYDRGHVNYGYTF.

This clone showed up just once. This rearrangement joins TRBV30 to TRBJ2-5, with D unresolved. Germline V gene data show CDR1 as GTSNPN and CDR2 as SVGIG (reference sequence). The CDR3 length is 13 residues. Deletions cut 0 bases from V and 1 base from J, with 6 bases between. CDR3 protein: CAWSVQFQETQYF. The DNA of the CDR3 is TGTGCCTGGAGTGTACAGTTCCAAGAGACCCAGTACTTC.

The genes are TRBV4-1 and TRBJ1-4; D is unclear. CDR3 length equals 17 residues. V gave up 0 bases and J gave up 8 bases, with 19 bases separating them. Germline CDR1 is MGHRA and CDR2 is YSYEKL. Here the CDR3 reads CASSQDSAALNIEKLFF. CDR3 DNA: TGCGCCAGCAGCCAAGATTCGGCAGCACTAAATATAGAAAAACTGTTTTTT.

CDR3 bases: TGTGCCAGCAGCACCCTCGGCTACAATGAGCAGTTCTTC. Encoded protein: CASSTLGYNEQFF. V usage is TRBV7-8 and J usage is TRBJ2-1; D gene ambiguous. The CDR3 totals 13 residues. CDR1 and CDR2 from the germline V gene are SGHVS and FQNEAQ. Trimming removed 5 bases at V and 3 bases at J, with 8 bases between.

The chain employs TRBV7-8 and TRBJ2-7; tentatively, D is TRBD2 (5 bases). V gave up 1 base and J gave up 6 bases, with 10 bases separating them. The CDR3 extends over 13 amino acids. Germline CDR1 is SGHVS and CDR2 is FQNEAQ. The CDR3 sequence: CASSLGGSVEQYF. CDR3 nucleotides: TGTGCCAGCAGCTTAGGAGGGAGCGTCGAGCAGTACTTC.

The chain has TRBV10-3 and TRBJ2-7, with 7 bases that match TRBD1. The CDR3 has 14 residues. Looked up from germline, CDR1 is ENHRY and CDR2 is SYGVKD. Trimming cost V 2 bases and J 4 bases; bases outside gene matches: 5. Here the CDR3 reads CAISERQGSYEQYF. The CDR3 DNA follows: TGTGCCATCAGTGAGCGACAGGGATCGTACGAGCAGTACTTC.